The clone carrying this T cell receptor beta chain was counted a few times. Its antigen is as yet unknown. The sample is drawn from a study of T cell repertoires in cytomegalovirus infection. Study summary: Use of recently identified HLA-C-restricted and well-studied HLA-B-restricted CMV epitopes was part of the study. Both CMV infection and a matching HLA type were indicated by public TCR beta signatures. The study's findings and limits: Carriers of CMV plus the relevant HLA were identified by cumulative public TCR beta family frequency. In two of eight donors, the top clonotype was HLA-C-restricted CMV-specific.

TCRdb passed the reads through MiXCR, listing each CDR3 protein once. The data contain about half a million distinct CDR3 sequences, 30% to 35% of them singletons. The CDR3 consists of 15 residues. Unmatched junction bases numbered 7, after V lost 5 bases and J lost 10 bases. Germline CDR1 and CDR2: SGHAT and FQNNGV. This chain joins TRBV11-2 and TRBJ2-1; TRBD2 aligns across 14 bases. This receptor was identified in a human donor in good health (CMV status not recorded). Some clones in this sample may be carry-over from other donors' samples. The sample was cultured PBMCs, taken from culture after CMV antigen stimulation. CDR3 residues: CASSQGTSGSGEQFF. Written as DNA, the CDR3 is TGTGCCAGCAGCCAAGGGACTAGCGGGAGTGGAGAGCAGTTCTTC.